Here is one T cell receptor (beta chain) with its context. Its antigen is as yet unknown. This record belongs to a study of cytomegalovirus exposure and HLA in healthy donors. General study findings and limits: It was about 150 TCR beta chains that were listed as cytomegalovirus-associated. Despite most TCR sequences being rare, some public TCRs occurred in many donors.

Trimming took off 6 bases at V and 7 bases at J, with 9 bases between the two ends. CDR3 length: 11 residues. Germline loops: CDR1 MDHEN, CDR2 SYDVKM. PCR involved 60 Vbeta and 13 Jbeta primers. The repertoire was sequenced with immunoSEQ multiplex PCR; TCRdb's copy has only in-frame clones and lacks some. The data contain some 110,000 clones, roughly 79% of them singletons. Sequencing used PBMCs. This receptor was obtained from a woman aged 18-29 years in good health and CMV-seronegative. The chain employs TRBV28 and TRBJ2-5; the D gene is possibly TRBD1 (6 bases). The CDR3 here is CASSQGGTQYF. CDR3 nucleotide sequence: TGTGCCAGCAGCCAAGGGGGGACCCAGTACTTC.